The following is a T cell receptor (beta chain) sequence with its context. Primers for the PCR totalled 60 Vbeta and 13 Jbeta. Assay used: immunoSEQ multiplex PCR; TCRdb lists only in-frame clones, some missing. The sample includes about 250,000 clones, under 80% of them seen just once. This record belongs to a study of cytomegalovirus exposure and HLA in healthy donors. Deletions cut 4 bases from V and 0 bases from J, with 25 bases between. Germline V gene sequence: CDR1 SGHKS, CDR2 YYEKEE (reference sequence). CDR3 length: 20 amino acids. Sequences were obtained from PBMCs. This chain links TRBV5-5 with TRBJ2-2; D is perhaps TRBD2 (6 bases). The sequence came from a female donor in good health and CMV-seronegative. The CDR3 spells CASSAGFGQPRNPNTGELFF. For the CDR3, the DNA is TGTGCCAGCAGCGCGGGGTTCGGACAACCCCGAAACCCGAACACCGGGGAGCTGTTTTTT.